This note documents a single TCR beta chain sequence. This record comes from a study of Ad26.COV2.S vaccination and SARS-CoV-2 variants. Study details: Intramuscular Ad26.COV2.S at 5x10^10 or 1x10^11 viral particles.

Produced via immunoSEQ multiplex PCR; TCRdb's table is partial and in-frame only. The profile shows 360,000 or so clones, around 89% of them singletons. The V gene end was trimmed by 5 bases and the J gene end by 7 bases; junction bases not matched to a gene: 10. This CDR3 spans 15 amino acids. Germline CDR1 is MNHEY and CDR2 is SMNVEV (reference sequence). Described treatment: about 20 received Ad26.COV2.S at low or high dose, single or two shots; 5 received placebo; per-sample allocation not given. Samples came from day 63 after the first vaccine or placebo injection. An Ad26 vector carrying the Wuhan-strain SARS-CoV-2 spike served as the vaccine.

The sequenced sample was peripheral blood, obtained in a trial of Ad26.COV2.S vaccine versus placebo. The source of this sequence is a person between 18 and 65 years old who received the Ad26.COV2.S COVID-19 vaccine or a placebo. The chain uses TRBV27 and TRBJ2-1; 8 bases are shared with TRBD2. The CDR3 sequence is CASSPQRESWNEQFF. CDR3 bases: TGTGCCAGCAGTCCCCAGCGGGAGTCGTGGAATGAGCAGTTCTTC.